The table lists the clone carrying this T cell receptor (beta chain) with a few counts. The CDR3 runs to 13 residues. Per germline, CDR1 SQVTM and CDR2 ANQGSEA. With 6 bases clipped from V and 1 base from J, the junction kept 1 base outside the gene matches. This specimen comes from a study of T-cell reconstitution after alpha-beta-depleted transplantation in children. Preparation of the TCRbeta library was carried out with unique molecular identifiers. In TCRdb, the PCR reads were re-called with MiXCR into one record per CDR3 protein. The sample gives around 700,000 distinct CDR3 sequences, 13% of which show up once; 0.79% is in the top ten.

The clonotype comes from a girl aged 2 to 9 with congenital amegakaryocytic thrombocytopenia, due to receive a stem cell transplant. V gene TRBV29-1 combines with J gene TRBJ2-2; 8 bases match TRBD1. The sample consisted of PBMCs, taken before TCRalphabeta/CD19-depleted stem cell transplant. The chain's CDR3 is CSVGTGNTGELFF. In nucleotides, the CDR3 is TGCAGCGTCGGGACAGGGAACACCGGGGAGCTGTTTTTT.